This entry describes one T cell receptor (beta chain). The sample originates from a study of blood T cell repertoires in COVID-19. Measured with immunoSEQ multiplex PCR; TCRdb has only the in-frame clones, and not every one. Here the sample spans 200,000 to 300,000 clones, 75% to 90% being singletons. The CDR3 is 11 amino acids. The V and J ends lost 8 bases and 9 bases respectively, with 14 bases between them. Germline assignment: CDR1 MNHEY and CDR2 SVGAGI. The rearrangement uses TRBV6-5 and TRBJ2-7, with D perhaps TRBD1 (5 bases). The sequencing input was peripheral blood. The receptor was derived from a woman between 40 and 50 years old with acute or convalescent COVID-19. CDR3 nucleotides: TGTGCCAGCGCCGACCACAGGAGGCAGTACGTC. The encoded protein is CASADHRRQYV.